This T cell receptor (beta chain) was documented in a study of T cells in Graves' hyperthyroidism and ophthalmopathy. V gave up 2 bases and J gave up 6 bases; unmatched junction bases: 7. Germline CDR1 reads LNHDA; CDR2 reads SQIVND (reference sequence). This CDR3 is built from 14 residues. RNA transcripts gave rise to amplified TCR beta CDR3 regions. Initially, a first-round RT-PCR of the TCR CDR3 employed the HTBI primer set. TCRdb reprocessed the multiplex PCR reads with MiXCR, giving one entry per CDR3 protein. This repertoire shows about 840,000 distinct CDR3 sequences, around 38% found once; its top ten account for more than 7%.

The sequenced sample consisted of blood. The J gene is TRBJ2-7, the V gene TRBV19; 7 bases fit TRBD2. The TCR comes from a man aged 18 to 30 with Graves' hyperthyroidism. CDR3 amino acids: CASSIRTSNREQYF. CDR3 DNA: TGTGCCAGTAGTATAAGGACTAGTAACCGCGAGCAGTACTTC.